These 26 T cell receptor beta chains share one sample of origin, sequenced in a study of technical replicates of blood from a handful of donors (dated by TCRdb to 2016 to 2017). The library was made by the immunoSEQ multiplex PCR assay. TCRdb took over this immuneACCESS table, retaining in-frame rearrangements with V and J assigned. Such tables are incomplete; in checked studies, under half of the missing clones stem from an unresolved V gene, and the remainder is unexplained. Across this sample there are about 14,000 clones, with roughly 87% seen only once. Of the sample, 12% falls within the top ten clones. The sequencing sample was made of PBMCs. The receptor set was obtained from a human donor in good health.

The rearrangement joins TRBV11-2 to TRBJ2-1; TRBD2 matches at 8 bases. V was pared by 5 bases and J by 5 bases, with 11 bases of the junction left unmatched. Germline CDR1 is SGHAT and CDR2 is FQNNGV. This CDR3 contains 16 residues. This CDR3 reads CASSLPGAGGHNEQFF. The CDR3, as DNA: TGTGCCAGCAGCCTCCCCGGGGCGGGAGGCCACAATGAGCAGTTCTTC.

The rearrangement links TRBV7-9 to TRBJ1-1; D may be TRBD1 (6 bases). Germline loops: CDR1 SEHNR, CDR2 FQNEAQ (reference sequence). This CDR3 is built from 15 residues. Trimming removed 5 bases from V and 1 base from J, with 14 bases in between. CDR3 sequence (DNA): TGTGCCAGCAGCCTAGGGGGGGTAGGGAACACTGAAGCTTTCTTT. It specifies CASSLGGVGNTEAFF.

The rearrangement joins TRBV9 to TRBJ2-3; TRBD1 might be the D (5 bases). Germline CDR1 is SGDLS and CDR2 is YYNGEE. This CDR3 comprises 13 residues. Trimming shortened V by 5 bases and J by 4 bases, and 11 bases separated the two germline ends. CDR3 region: CASRPTASDTQYF. The CDR3 DNA reads as TGTGCCAGCAGACCGACAGCCTCAGATACGCAGTATTTT.

This clone was seen a few times. The chain has TRBV21-1 and TRBJ1-5; the listed D gene, TRBD1, was not tested against the DNA. TRBV21-1 is an annotated pseudogene. The CDR3 is made up of 12 amino acids. Here the CDR3 DNA reads TGTGCCAGCAGCAAACTGGCATGGCCCCAGCATTTT. Translated: CASSKLAWPQHF.

The chain uses TRBV19 and TRBJ2-7, with 10 bases that match TRBD1. Germline V gene sequence: CDR1 LNHDA, CDR2 SQIVND (reference sequence). Trimming at V came to 5 bases and at J to 3 bases, leaving 1 base not matched to a gene. This CDR3 is 13 amino acids long. The CDR3 here is CASSGDRGYEQYF. The CDR3 DNA reads as TGTGCCAGTAGTGGGGACAGGGGCTACGAGCAGTACTTC.

This chain uses TRBV19 with TRBJ2-5; 7 bases align to TRBD2. V trimming: 4 bases; J trimming: 1 base; junction bases outside the gene matches: 9. The CDR3 totals 16 residues. CDR1 is LNHDA and CDR2 is SQIVND in the germline V gene (reference sequence). The CDR3: CASSTPGRGPQETQYF. DNA for the CDR3: TGTGCCAGTAGTACCCCAGGGAGGGGCCCCCAAGAGACCCAGTACTTC.

The J gene is TRBJ1-5, the V gene TRBV27, with D maybe TRBD1 (5 bases). The CDR3 runs to 13 residues. Germline V CDR1 and CDR2: MNHEY, SMNVEV (reference sequence). Trimming pared 0 bases from V and 7 bases from J, leaving 7 bases between. CDR3 nucleotide sequence: TGTGCCAGCAGTTTATCGGGGGGGCAGCCCCAGCATTTT. Residues: CASSLSGGQPQHF.

The chain uses TRBV28 and TRBJ1-5, with 8 positions matching TRBD1. The CDR3 runs 17 residues. In germline, CDR1 is MDHEN, CDR2 SYDVKM. Losses at the gene ends were 4 bases for V and 5 bases for J; bases not matched to a gene: 13. CDR3 in amino acids: CASSSGQGNWVHQPQHF. CDR3 bases: TGTGCCAGCAGTTCCGGACAGGGAAATTGGGTTCATCAGCCCCAGCATTTT.

The rearrangement uses TRBV19 and TRBJ1-2; no firm D call. The CDR3 runs to 14 residues. The germline CDR1 and CDR2 sequences are LNHDA and SQIVND (reference sequence). V lost 7 bases, J lost 2 bases, and 14 bases lay in between. The CDR3 DNA reads TGTGCCAGTACCCAGCCGGGAGTAAACTATGGCTACACCTTC. Encoded protein: CASTQPGVNYGYTF.

The chain employs TRBV11-2 and TRBJ2-3; D perhaps matches TRBD2 (5 bases). V shed 4 bases and J shed 9 bases, with 11 bases lying between them. In germline, CDR1 is SGHAT, CDR2 FQNNGV. The CDR3 runs to 12 residues. The CDR3 coding sequence is TGTGCCAGCAGCTCGCGGCTAGCAACGCAGTATTTT. This encodes CASSSRLATQYF.

The chain joins TRBV28 to TRBJ2-7, with 10 bases matching TRBD2. CDR3 size: 15 residues. Germline CDR1 reads MDHEN; CDR2 reads SYDVKM. Unmatched junction bases numbered 4, after V lost 5 bases and J lost 0 bases. The CDR3 coding sequence is TGTGCCAGCAGTACGGGACTAGCGAACTCCTACGAGCAGTACTTC. Translating it yields CASSTGLANSYEQYF.

This clone was seen only a few times. The chain uses TRBV7-3 and TRBJ2-1; TRBD1 matches 8 bases. V lost 7 bases to trimming and J lost 2 bases; unmatched junction nucleotides: 4. The germline CDR1 and CDR2 sequences are SGHTA and FQGTGA. The CDR3 spans 14 residues. CDR3 protein: CASTPDRAYNEQFF. The CDR3 DNA reads as TGTGCCAGCACCCCGGACAGGGCCTACAATGAGCAGTTCTTC.

This chain uses TRBV18 with TRBJ2-5, with TRBD1 matching over 7 bases. The V and J ends lost 2 bases and 4 bases, in that order; junction bases with no gene match: 13. The CDR3 covers 17 residues. Per germline, CDR1 KGHSH and CDR2 LQKENI. The CDR3 DNA reads as TGTGCCAGCTCACCAGGGATAACAGGGGCCAATCGAGAGACCCAGTACTTC. Translating it yields CASSPGITGANRETQYF.

The V gene is TRBV30, the J gene TRBJ1-3; a weak D match, TRBD1 (5 bases). The germline V gene encodes CDR1 GTSNPN and CDR2 SVGIG (reference sequence). CDR3 length: 14 amino acids. V gave up 7 bases and J gave up 0 bases, with 13 bases separating them. CDR3 coding DNA: TGTGCCTTTGGTTTCGGGGGCTCTGGAAACACCATATATTTT. Its translation: CAFGFGGSGNTIYF.

There are a few counts of this clone. The chain uses TRBV19 and TRBJ1-5, with a possible D match to TRBD1 (6 bases). Trimming removed 8 bases at V and 4 bases at J, with 12 bases between. The germline gives CDR1 LNHDA, CDR2 SQIVND (reference sequence). CDR3 size: 13 residues. The CDR3 spells CASSSTGNQPQHF. CDR3 sequence (DNA): TGTGCCAGTTCCTCAACAGGGAATCAGCCCCAGCATTTT.

This clone was seen a handful of times. The CDR3 sequence is CASSPPTTGFNEQFF. CDR3 coding DNA: TGTGCCAGCTCACCACCAACGACAGGGTTCAATGAGCAGTTCTTC. This chain connects TRBV18 to TRBJ2-1, with 7 positions matching TRBD1. Trimming cost V 0 bases and J 6 bases; bases outside gene matches: 5. The germline CDR1 and CDR2 sequences are KGHSH and LQKENI. This CDR3 contains 15 residues.

This clone was observed once. The chain uses TRBV2 and TRBJ2-7, with 9 bases lining up with TRBD1. Unmatched junction bases numbered 8, after V lost 6 bases and J lost 5 bases. Germline V CDR1 and CDR2: SNHLY, FYNNEI. The CDR3 has 14 amino acids. CDR3 sequence (DNA): TGTGCCAGCAGCAAGGGACAGGGTCTAAACGAGCAGTACTTC. Encoded protein: CASSKGQGLNEQYF. The full variable domain, its missing parts supplied by reference TRBV2 and TRBJ2-7, is EPEVTQTPSHQVTQMGQEVILRCVPISNHLYFYWYRQILGQKVEFLVSFYNNEISEKSEIFDDQFSVERPDGSNFTLKIRSTKLEDSAMYFCASSKGQGLNEQYFGPGTRLTVT.

The chain carries TRBV27 and TRBJ2-7, with a possible D match to TRBD2 (6 bases). V was clipped by 3 bases and J by 1 base, with 13 bases between them. CDR3 size: 15 residues. Looked up from germline, CDR1 is MNHEY and CDR2 is SMNVEV (reference sequence). The chain's CDR3 is CASSFGGIPSYEQYF. CDR3 sequence (DNA): TGTGCCAGCAGTTTCGGCGGGATTCCGTCCTACGAGCAGTACTTC.

The chain recombines TRBV27 with TRBJ2-1; 14 positions agree with TRBD2. The CDR3 has 16 residues. Trimming cost V 5 bases and J 4 bases; bases outside gene matches: 4. Per germline, CDR1 MNHEY and CDR2 SMNVEV (reference sequence). The CDR3 nucleotides are TGTGCCAGCAGTCCCGGGACTAGCGGGAGTTACAATGAGCAGTTCTTC. Protein product: CASSPGTSGSYNEQFF.

The chain has TRBV7-7 and TRBJ2-2, with D possibly TRBD2 on 6 matching bases. Trimming took 4 bases from V and 3 from J, leaving 9 bases between them. The V gene's germline CDR1 is SSHAT and CDR2 FNYEAQ (reference sequence). CDR3 size: 14 residues. The CDR3 nucleotides read TGTGCCAGCAGCTCGGGACTGGACACCGGGGAGCTGTTTTTT. Its translation is CASSSGLDTGELFF.

This clone was counted once. The chain has TRBV18 and TRBJ2-5; TRBD2 is a possible D gene (7 bases). Germline-derived CDR1 and CDR2 are KGHSH and LQKENI. The V end lost 5 bases, the J end lost 4 bases, and 20 bases lay between the germline ends. The CDR3 has 16 amino acids. CDR3 sequence (DNA): TGTGCCAGCTCAGCCTCCCGGCAGGGGAGGGGAGAGACCCAGTACTTC. It yields the protein CASSASRQGRGETQYF.

The chain is built from TRBV6-4 and TRBJ2-1, with 11 bases matching TRBD1. The CDR3 totals 13 residues. Germline V CDR1 and CDR2: MRHNA, SNTAGT. Germline trimming cut 0 bases from V and 11 bases from J; bases unmatched to any gene: 0. CDR3 nucleotide sequence: TGTGCCAGCAGTGACTCGGACAGGGGGCAGCAGTTCTTC. Translated: CASSDSDRGQQFF.

This chain links TRBV27 with TRBJ2-7; perhaps TRBD1 as D (6 bases). CDR3 length: 13 residues. V lost 5 bases, J lost 4 bases, and 12 bases lay in between. The germline CDR1 and CDR2 sequences are MNHEY and SMNVEV (reference sequence). Written as DNA, the CDR3 is TGTGCCAGCAGTCTCCGGACAGCGTACGAGCAGTACTTC. It codes for CASSLRTAYEQYF.

The chain carries TRBV5-1 and TRBJ2-7; tentative D call: TRBD1 (6 bases). V was cut by 0 bases and J by 4 bases, with 23 bases left in between. The CDR3 has 18 residues. Germline lookup yields CDR1 SGHRS and CDR2 YFSETQ. CDR3 amino acids: CASSLDRVLGSRPYEQYF. The CDR3 DNA is TGCGCCAGCAGCTTGGACAGGGTTCTTGGTTCGCGGCCTTACGAGCAGTACTTC.

This clone was counted once. The chain uses TRBV30 and TRBJ1-5, with D possibly matching TRBD1 (6 bases). The length of the CDR3 is 15 residues. Germline-derived CDR1 and CDR2 are GTSNPN and SVGIG (reference sequence). V was cut by 0 bases and J by 5 bases, with 14 bases left in between. CDR3 nucleotides: TGTGCCTGGAGTGTACAGGGTATTGGGTATCAGCCCCAGCATTTT. Protein sequence: CAWSVQGIGYQPQHF.

This chain joins TRBV19 and TRBJ2-3, with TRBD2 matching over 7 bases. Trimming took 7 bases from V and 4 from J; bases not matched to a gene: 2. This CDR3 region has 12 residues. Germline V CDR1 and CDR2: LNHDA, SQIVND (reference sequence). The CDR3 DNA reads as TGTGCCAGTAAGGCGGGAGCAGATACGCAGTATTTT. Amino acids: CASKAGADTQYF.